Listed here are 26 T cell receptor beta chains from one sample, sequenced in a study of blood T cell repertoires in COVID-19 (dated by TCRdb to 2020 to 2021). The library was obtained by the immunoSEQ multiplex PCR assay. TCRdb's version of the immuneACCESS table is confined to in-frame rearrangements and falls short of the full clone set. An unresolved V gene accounts for under half of the shortfall where checked; the remainder is of unknown origin. Counted in this sample were under 200,000 clones; around 85% of them appeared once. The top ten clonotypes cover roughly 9.8% of the sample. What was sequenced was peripheral blood. These receptors came from a woman older than 75 with acute or convalescent COVID-19.

V usage is TRBV18 and J usage is TRBJ2-5; weak D call: TRBD2 (6 bases). Trimming removed 3 bases at V and 2 bases at J, with 10 bases between. Germline loops: CDR1 KGHSH, CDR2 LQKENI. The CDR3 spans 14 residues. CDR3 sequence (DNA): TGTGCCAGCTCACCTACGGGGGAGCAAGAGACCCAGTACTTC. Amino acids: CASSPTGEQETQYF. Together with reference TRBV18 and TRBJ2-5, the CDR3 gives the full variable domain: NAGVMQNPRHLVRRRGQEARLRCSPMKGHSHVYWYRQLPEEGLKFMVYLQKENIIDESGMPKERFSAEFPKEGPSILRIQQVVRGDSAAYFCASSPTGEQETQYFGPGTRLLVL.

This clone was found once. V is TRBV12-3 or TRBV12-4 and J is TRBJ1-2; no clear D. This CDR3 is 13 amino acids long. The germline V and J ends were trimmed by 2 bases and 7 bases, with 11 bases remaining between them. CDR3 residues: CASSLSNGVGYTF. The CDR3 DNA sequence: TGTGCCAGCAGTTTAAGTAACGGGGTTGGCTACACCTTC.

The rearrangement joins TRBV5-6 to TRBJ2-7, with TRBD1 matching 7 bases. The CDR3 runs 15 residues. Germline CDR1 SGHDT, CDR2 YYEEEE. With V trimmed by 3 bases and J by 2 bases, 8 bases remained unmatched. The CDR3 DNA reads as TGTGCCAGCAGCTCAAGGGACAGACCCCCCTACGAGCAGTACTTC. It codes for CASSSRDRPPYEQYF.

The rearrangement uses TRBV4-3 and TRBJ2-7; 14 bases match TRBD2. The CDR3 contains 18 residues. Per the germline V gene, CDR1 is LGHNA and CDR2 is YSLEER. Trimming cost V 4 bases and J 0 bases; bases outside gene matches: 8. Here the CDR3 DNA reads TGCGCCAGCAGCCCTCGACTAGCGGGGGGGATGAGCTCCTACGAGCAGTACTTC. Protein sequence: CASSPRLAGGMSSYEQYF.

The chain is built from TRBV6-4 and TRBJ2-3, with TRBD2 matching 7 bases. From germline, CDR1 is MRHNA and CDR2 SNTAGT. The J segment lost 4 bases and the V segment lost 6 bases, leaving 4 bases of the junction unmatched. The CDR3 is 13 amino acids. The CDR3 DNA reads as TGTGCCAGCAGCGCCGCGGGGGCAGATACGCAGTATTTT. This sequence encodes CASSAAGADTQYF.

This clone was counted a few times. The chain employs TRBV21-1 and TRBJ2-6; whether TRBD1, the table's D call, matches the DNA was not checked. TRBV21-1 is annotated as a pseudogene. The CDR3 consists of 18 residues. DNA of the CDR3: TGTGCCAGCAGCAAAGTTGGACAGGGGGAATCCGGGGCCAACGTCCTGACTTTC. Residues: CASSKVGQGESGANVLTF.

This chain uses TRBV10-3 with TRBJ2-2, with 10 positions matching TRBD1. Germline-derived CDR1 and CDR2 are ENHRY and SYGVKD. The trim removed 8 bases at V and 6 bases at J, leaving 3 bases unmatched. The length of the CDR3 is 13 residues. The CDR3 coding sequence is TGTGCCATCGGGACAGGGGATGCCGGGGAGCTGTTTTTT. Encoded protein: CAIGTGDAGELFF.

The rearrangement joins TRBV4-1 to TRBJ1-4; D possibly corresponds to TRBD1 (5 bases). CDR1 and CDR2 (germline): MGHRA, YSYEKL. The CDR3 consists of 15 residues. V dropped 0 bases and J dropped 8 bases, with 13 bases sitting between them. This chain's CDR3 is CASSQDYQGREKLFF. The CDR3 coding sequence is TGCGCCAGCAGCCAAGATTATCAGGGCAGGGAAAAACTGTTTTTT.

The V and J genes are TRBV11-2 and TRBJ2-7; 11 bases align to TRBD1. V lost 6 bases and J lost 8; bases outside the gene matches: 9. The CDR3 runs to 14 residues. The germline CDR1 and CDR2 sequences are SGHAT and FQNNGV. In nucleotides, the CDR3 is TGTGCCAGCAGGCGGACAGGGGGCGCTGGACAGCAGTACTTC. It codes for CASRRTGGAGQQYF.

The chain couples TRBV10-3 to TRBJ2-2; no definite D call. This CDR3 is built from 14 residues. Trimming removed 4 bases from V and 1 base from J, with 7 bases in between. Germline V gene data show CDR1 as ENHRY and CDR2 as SYGVKD. DNA for the CDR3: TGTGCCATCAGTGGCCAACAGAACACCGGGGAGCTGTTTTTT. Translating gives CAISGQQNTGELFF.

J is TRBJ2-3 and V is TRBV11-3; 9 positions agree with TRBD2. Germline V gene sequence: CDR1 SGHNT, CDR2 YENEEA. CDR3 length equals 17 residues. V was clipped by 5 bases and J by 2 bases; unmatched bases: 11. The CDR3 bases are TGTGCCAGCAGCCCAGGGAGTAGCGGGGGTCCCACAGATACGCAGTATTTT. It encodes CASSPGSSGGPTDTQYF.

V gene TRBV24-1 combines with J gene TRBJ2-5, with D maybe TRBD1 (6 bases). V gave up 3 bases and J gave up 0 bases, with 10 bases separating them. Germline V CDR1 and CDR2: KGHDR, SFDVKD. CDR3 length equals 15 residues. The CDR3 DNA reads TGTGCCACCAGTGATAAGCAGGGGAACCAAGAGACCCAGTACTTC. Translating gives CATSDKQGNQETQYF.

The V call is TRBV19, the J call TRBJ1-1, with 10 bases aligning to TRBD1. The CDR3 length is 19 residues. Germline-derived CDR1 and CDR2 are LNHDA and SQIVND (reference sequence). V was clipped by 2 bases and J by 5 bases; unmatched bases: 17. CDR3 protein: CASSILRQSGTGVGTEAFF. The CDR3 coding sequence is TGTGCCAGTAGTATACTGAGACAATCCGGGACAGGGGTTGGTACTGAAGCTTTCTTT.

The table lists this clone with many counts. This chain links TRBV27 with TRBJ2-7; D is perhaps TRBD1 (6 bases). Germline V CDR1 and CDR2: MNHEY, SMNVEV (reference sequence). The CDR3 has 14 residues. Deletions cut 5 bases from V and 7 bases from J, with 18 bases between. CDR3 coding DNA: TGTGCCAGCAGTCCCTCGGGACACCTTCAGGAGCAGTACTTC. Translating it yields CASSPSGHLQEQYF.

This chain uses TRBV6-5 with TRBJ2-3, with 9 bases lining up with TRBD1. This CDR3 region has 16 residues. The trim removed 2 bases at V and 6 bases at J, leaving 9 bases unmatched. Per germline, CDR1 MNHEY and CDR2 SVGAGI. CDR3 DNA: TGTGCCAGCAGTTACGCTGTGGGACAGGGTAGGGATACGCAGTATTTT. Translation: CASSYAVGQGRDTQYF.

This chain's CDR3 is CAWSRVVQPQHF. CDR3 in DNA: TGTGCCTGGAGTCGGGTGGTTCAGCCCCAGCATTTT. This chain joins TRBV30 and TRBJ1-5; D is ambiguous. Trimming cost V 2 bases and J 6 bases, with 8 bases left between them. The CDR3 sequence is 12 residues long. Looked up from germline, CDR1 is GTSNPN and CDR2 is SVGIG (reference sequence).

The J gene is TRBJ2-4, the V gene TRBV12-5; 9 bases are a match to TRBD1. There are 17 residues in the CDR3. Trimming took 6 bases from V and 0 from J; bases not matched to a gene: 9. Germline values: CDR1 LGHNT, CDR2 FRNRAP. The CDR3 loop is CASGRDRALVAKNIQYF. In DNA form, the CDR3 reads TGTGCTAGTGGCCGGGACAGGGCCCTAGTAGCCAAAAACATTCAGTACTTC.

This chain links TRBV12-3 or TRBV12-4 with TRBJ1-5; D gene unclear. CDR3 length equals 12 residues. Between the trimmed V and J ends, which lost 4 bases and 4 bases, there was a span of 5 bases. CDR3 coding DNA: TGTGCCAGCAGTTATCCTAATCAGCCCCAGCATTTT. It specifies CASSYPNQPQHF.

This sequence joins TRBV7-2 and TRBJ1-3; no clear D gene. The CDR3 extends over 13 amino acids. CDR1 and CDR2 from the germline V gene are SGHTA and FQGNSA. The V and J ends lost 5 bases and 4 bases respectively, with 9 bases between them. CDR3 bases: TGTGCCAGCAGCCCAGCGTCAGGAAACACCATATATTTT. Translated, it gives CASSPASGNTIYF.

This sequence joins TRBV5-1 and TRBJ1-3, with 8 bases fitting TRBD1. Germline V gives CDR1 SGHRS, CDR2 YFSETQ. The CDR3 spans 15 residues. V dropped 0 bases and J dropped 2; count of bases not matched to a gene: 1. This CDR3 reads CASSLGQGTGNTIYF. The CDR3 nucleotides read TGCGCCAGCAGCTTGGGACAGGGGACTGGAAACACCATATATTTT. Together with reference TRBV5-1 and TRBJ1-3, the CDR3 gives the full variable domain: KAGVTQTPRYLIKTRGQQVTLSCSPISGHRSVSWYQQTPGQGLQFLFEYFSETQRNKGNFPGRFSGRQFSNSRSEMNVSTLELGDSALYLCASSLGQGTGNTIYFGEGSWLTVV.

The V and J genes are TRBV5-1 and TRBJ1-1, with D perhaps TRBD1 (5 bases). This CDR3 contains 14 residues. Trimming removed 4 bases at V and 1 base at J, with 11 bases between. Germline CDR1 reads SGHRS; CDR2 reads YFSETQ. CDR3 sequence (DNA): TGCGCCAGCAGCGCGGGACCGCGGAACACTGAAGCTTTCTTT. Translation gives CASSAGPRNTEAFF.

The chain recombines TRBV18 with TRBJ1-2, with TRBD1 identical over 7 bases. Per germline, CDR1 KGHSH and CDR2 LQKENI. This CDR3 is built from 13 residues. Trimming cost V 4 bases and J 8 bases; bases outside gene matches: 7. The CDR3 sequence: CASSRGQDPGYTF. The CDR3 DNA reads as TGTGCCAGCTCACGAGGACAGGACCCGGGCTACACCTTC.

The V and J genes are TRBV4-3 and TRBJ1-5; 8 bases agree with TRBD1. The germline CDR1 and CDR2 sequences are LGHNA and YSLEER. V dropped 1 base and J dropped 3; count of bases not matched to a gene: 17. This CDR3 has 20 residues. CDR3 residues: CASSQVHPGQVGPINQPQHF. For the CDR3, the DNA is TGCGCCAGCAGCCAAGTACACCCGGGACAGGTGGGGCCAATCAATCAGCCCCAGCATTTT.

This clone was recorded a few times. The J gene is TRBJ1-6, the V gene TRBV19; 11 positions match TRBD1. The V gene's germline CDR1 is LNHDA and CDR2 SQIVND (reference sequence). The CDR3 runs to 17 residues. With 7 bases clipped from V and 0 bases from J, the junction kept 5 bases outside the gene matches. The CDR3 coding sequence is TGTGCCAGTACCTCGGGACAGGGGGTCTCCTATAATTCACCCCTCCACTTT. Its protein is CASTSGQGVSYNSPLHF.

The chain couples TRBV5-1 to TRBJ1-2; 9 bases are a match to TRBD1. The CDR3 length is 14 residues. The V and J ends lost 4 bases and 3 bases, in that order; junction bases with no gene match: 4. The germline gives CDR1 SGHRS, CDR2 YFSETQ. The CDR3 loop reads CASSQDRGYYGYTF. The CDR3, as DNA: TGCGCCAGCAGCCAGGACAGGGGCTACTATGGCTACACCTTC.

The chain employs TRBV5-1 and TRBJ2-3; D is perhaps TRBD2 (6 bases). This CDR3 comprises 14 residues. V was clipped by 4 bases and J by 6 bases, with 15 bases between them. Germline V lookup: CDR1 SGHRS, CDR2 YFSETQ. The CDR3, as DNA: TGCGCCAGCAGCCCCGGGGCGGCGGGGGATACGCAGTATTTT. Its translation: CASSPGAAGDTQYF. Using reference TRBV5-1 and TRBJ2-3 for the parts outside the CDR3, the full variable domain is KAGVTQTPRYLIKTRGQQVTLSCSPISGHRSVSWYQQTPGQGLQFLFEYFSETQRNKGNFPGRFSGRQFSNSRSEMNVSTLELGDSALYLCASSPGAAGDTQYFGPGTRLTVL.